A single sample gave rise to the 3 T cell receptor beta chains below, sequenced in a study of beta chain features in type 1 diabetes. Whole-study findings and limits: When Type 1 diabetes patients were examined, their TCRB CDR3s proved moderately but significantly shorter in all four CD4+ subsets.

The authors reverse transcribed all of the isolated RNA, so sequencing captured expressed TCRB transcripts. The protocol was immunoSEQ multiplex PCR, while the TCRdb copy is restricted to in-frame clones and leaves out a portion. The sample includes a few hundred thousand clones, around 9.9% of them seen just once. These receptors are not linked to any known antigen. Input material: naive CD4+ T cells from blood. The receptor source for this set is a man aged 30 to 45 with type 1 diabetes.

The chain is built from TRBV4-3 and TRBJ1-5; D may be TRBD1 (5 bases). CDR3 length: 15 amino acids. Germline V gene lookup returns CDR1 LGHNA and CDR2 YSLEER. V was clipped by 5 bases and J by 5 bases, with 16 bases between them. CDR3 DNA: TGCGCCAGCAGCAACAGGAATGGCGGGGATCAGCCCCAGCATTTT. Translated, it gives CASSNRNGGDQPQHF.

Only a few counts were recorded for this clone. This chain links TRBV5-1 with TRBJ1-2; D call uncertain. CDR1 and CDR2 (germline): SGHRS, YFSETQ. The V end was cut by 2 bases, the J end by 8 bases, with 16 bases between. The CDR3 has 14 amino acids. The CDR3 sequence is CASSFGGEDWGYTF. The CDR3 DNA reads TGCGCCAGCAGCTTCGGAGGAGAGGATTGGGGCTACACCTTC.

This clone was detected a few times. The chain joins TRBV7-2 to TRBJ2-2; 8 bases match TRBD2. V shed 4 bases, J shed 4 bases, and the junction held 5 bases outside the gene matches. CDR3 size: 15 residues. Germline values: CDR1 SGHTA, CDR2 FQGNSA. As DNA, the CDR3 is TGTGCCAGCAGCTACAGCGGGGGCCGCACCGGGGAGCTGTTTTTT. Amino acids: CASSYSGGRTGELFF.